These 28 T cell receptor beta chains came from one sample sequenced in a study of T cells in Graves' hyperthyroidism and ophthalmopathy. What was amplified from RNA transcripts were TCR beta CDR3 regions. The HTBI set primed first-round TCR CDR3 RT-PCR. TCRdb re-called the multiplex PCR reads through MiXCR, storing one row per CDR3 protein. The sample yields 300,000 to 450,000 distinct CDR3 sequences, around 14% seen once. What was sequenced was blood. Receptors were obtained from a woman aged 18-29 years with Graves' hyperthyroidism that later progressed to Graves' ophthalmopathy.

In regard to this clonotype: A read error is possible here, since a much larger clone lies one base away. The rearrangement uses TRBV28 and TRBJ2-1; the match to TRBD1 covers 9 bases. Per the germline V gene, CDR1 is MDHEN and CDR2 is SYDVKM. This CDR3 has 14 amino acids. The CDR3 coding sequence is TGTGCCAGCAGTTCCGGGACAGGGTCTTCTGAGGAGTTCTTC. It codes for CASSSGTGSSEEFF.

This clonotype was found a few times. The V gene is TRBV5-4, the J gene TRBJ1-2; the D is unclear. The CDR3 is made up of 15 amino acids. Germline V gene data show CDR1 as SGHNT and CDR2 as YYREEE (reference sequence). Trimming removed 4 bases at V and 8 bases at J, with 21 bases between. CDR3 sequence (DNA): TGTGCCAGCAGCCAAATACCGAAACCTAGTTTGGGCTACACCTTC. This translates into CASSQIPKPSLGYTF.

The chain is built from TRBV15 and TRBJ1-1, with D possibly TRBD1 on 6 matching bases. V lost 5 bases and J lost 1, with 8 bases in between. Germline CDR1 reads LNHNV; CDR2 reads YYDKDF (reference sequence). The CDR3 loop spans 13 amino acids. The CDR3 DNA reads as TGTGCCACCAGCGGACAGTGGAACACTGAAGCTTTCTTT. Translated, it gives CATSGQWNTEAFF. Combining the CDR3 with reference TRBV15 and TRBJ1-1 gives the whole variable domain DAMVIQNPRYQVTQFGKPVTLSCSQTLNHNVMYWYQQKSSQAPKLLFHYYDKDFNNEADTPDNFQSRRPNTSFCFLDIRSPGLGDTAMYLCATSGQWNTEAFFGQGTRLTVV.

The sample holds a few counts of this clonotype. This rearrangement joins TRBV24-1 to TRBJ2-2, with D unclear. V lost 3 bases and J 0 bases, leaving 16 bases between the germline ends. The CDR3 sequence is 18 residues long. Germline CDR1 is KGHDR and CDR2 is SFDVKD. The CDR3 nucleotides read TGTGCCACCAGTGATCCACATGAAGGTAACGCGAACACCGGGGAGCTGTTTTTT. As protein: CATSDPHEGNANTGELFF.

This clonotype appeared a few times. This chain links TRBV30 with TRBJ1-2; D gene uncertain. CDR3 length equals 13 residues. V was trimmed by 4 bases and J by 4 bases, leaving 13 bases between them. In germline, CDR1 is GTSNPN, CDR2 SVGIG (reference sequence). The chain's CDR3 is CAWNPFNGYGYTF. The CDR3 bases are TGTGCCTGGAACCCCTTCAACGGCTATGGCTACACCTTC.

This clonotype was counted at least ten times. The gene calls are TRBV20-1 and TRBJ2-7; tentative D call: TRBD1 (6 bases). Germline CDR1 reads DFQATT; CDR2 reads SNEGSKA (reference sequence). Deletions cut 6 bases from V and 0 bases from J, with 12 bases between. The CDR3 covers 13 residues. CDR3 region: CSAVGAVSYEQYF. The CDR3 nucleotides read TGCAGTGCCGTGGGGGCAGTCTCCTACGAGCAGTACTTC.

Notes on this clonotype: A read error may explain this, as a much larger clone is one base away. This chain connects TRBV7-2 to TRBJ2-7; no reliable D call. From germline, CDR1 is SGHTA and CDR2 FQGNSA. The CDR3 totals 14 residues. The CDR3 sequence: CASGLESESYEQYF. CDR3 sequence (DNA): TGTGCCAGCGGCTTAGAATCGGAGTCCTACGAGCAGTACTTC. Combining the CDR3 with reference TRBV7-2 and TRBJ2-7 gives the whole variable domain GAGVSQSPSNKVTEKGKDVELRCDPISGHTALYWYRQSLGQGLEFLIYFQGNSAPDKSGLPSDRFSAERTGGSVSTLTIQRTQQEDSAVYLCASGLESESYEQYFGPGTRLTVT.

This clonotype was picked up many times. The V gene is TRBV5-5, the J gene TRBJ2-1; TRBD2 aligns across 10 bases. J lost 2 bases, V lost 4 bases, and 6 bases had no gene match. The length of the CDR3 is 16 residues. Germline CDR1 SGHKS, CDR2 YYEKEE (reference sequence). CDR3 protein: CASSGGTSEAYNEQFF. CDR3 nucleotide sequence: TGTGCCAGCAGCGGCGGGACTAGCGAAGCCTACAATGAGCAGTTCTTC.

This clonotype was observed many times. This sequence joins TRBV7-2 and TRBJ1-3; D uncertain. The CDR3 is made up of 18 amino acids. With 1 base removed from V and 0 bases from J, the gap between germline ends came to 16 bases. The germline CDR1 and CDR2 sequences are SGHTA and FQGNSA. Written as DNA, the CDR3 is TGTGCCAGCAGCTTAGGCCCGGGGAGTCCGGGCTCTGGAAACACCATATATTTT. Protein sequence: CASSLGPGSPGSGNTIYF.

This clonotype was detected only a few times. The chain has TRBV5-1 and TRBJ2-3; TRBD1 might be the D (5 bases). V was clipped by 4 bases and J by 2 bases, with 17 bases between them. CDR1 SGHRS and CDR2 YFSETQ come from the germline V gene. The CDR3 runs to 16 residues. The CDR3 DNA is TGCGCCAGCAGCCCCCCCCAGGGCGCCCTCACAGATACGCAGTATTTT. Encoded protein: CASSPPQGALTDTQYF.

This clonotype was seen repeatedly, ten times or more. The chain links TRBV12-3 or TRBV12-4 to TRBJ1-1; D remains ambiguous. The V gene lost 5 bases and the J gene lost 1 base, with 14 bases spanning the gap. This CDR3 region has 15 residues. This CDR3 reads CASSPRTSANTEAFF. The CDR3 DNA follows: TGTGCCAGCAGTCCGCGGACGTCCGCGAACACTGAAGCTTTCTTT.

The rearrangement links TRBV4-2 to TRBJ2-7, with a weak D call TRBD1 (5 bases). The CDR3 has 13 residues. Trimming left V 1 base short and J 6 bases short, with 10 bases between. CDR1 LGHNA and CDR2 YNFKEQ come from the germline V gene. CDR3 in amino acids: CASSQAGTGEQYF. The DNA of the CDR3 is TGTGCCAGCAGCCAAGCTGGCACAGGCGAGCAGTACTTC.

This clonotype has a count of ten or more. The chain uses TRBV5-1 and TRBJ2-4, with D hard to call. Trimming took off 0 bases at V and 8 bases at J, with 6 bases between the two ends. The CDR3 has 12 amino acids. Per the germline V gene, CDR1 is SGHRS and CDR2 is YFSETQ. The CDR3 here is CASSLAGDIQYF. The CDR3 DNA reads as TGCGCCAGCAGCTTGGCCGGAGACATTCAGTACTTC.

This clonotype has a count of ten or more. The rearrangement joins TRBV10-3 to TRBJ1-1; D ambiguous. The CDR3 consists of 12 residues. V shed 8 bases and J shed 3 bases, with 10 bases lying between them. Per germline, CDR1 ENHRY and CDR2 SYGVKD. The CDR3 DNA sequence: TGTGCCATCGGTCCGGGATACACTGAAGCTTTCTTT. Amino acids: CAIGPGYTEAFF.

The CDR3 loop is CAISERRTDTQYF. The CDR3 DNA reads as TGTGCCATCAGTGAGCGGCGCACAGATACGCAGTATTTT. V is TRBV10-3 and J is TRBJ2-3; no clear D. This CDR3 spans 13 amino acids. V gave up 2 bases and J gave up 1 base, with 4 bases separating them. Germline assignment: CDR1 ENHRY and CDR2 SYGVKD.

The chain uses TRBV6-1 and TRBJ2-2; D unresolved. The CDR3 is 18 amino acids. Deletions cut 4 bases from V and 4 bases from J, with 22 bases between. The germline gives CDR1 MNHNS, CDR2 SASEGT. The CDR3 reads CASSAWPSAPSTTGELFF. The CDR3 DNA reads TGTGCCAGCAGTGCCTGGCCCTCGGCGCCGTCAACCACCGGGGAGCTGTTTTTT.

The chain uses TRBV19 and TRBJ2-1, with D possibly matching TRBD2 (7 bases). The CDR3 length is 17 residues. The germline V gene encodes CDR1 LNHDA and CDR2 SQIVND (reference sequence). V shed 3 bases and J shed 4 bases, with 19 bases lying between them. This CDR3 is CASSMGGRGLPYNEQFF. CDR3 DNA sequence: TGTGCCAGTAGTATGGGGGGGCGGGGTCTCCCGTACAATGAGCAGTTCTTC.

The table lists this clonotype with a few counts. CDR3 sequence (DNA): TGCAGTGCCCTGGGCGGGGAGACCCAGTACTTC. Protein sequence: CSALGGETQYF. The chain couples TRBV20-1 to TRBJ2-5; D may be TRBD2 (5 bases). This CDR3 has 11 residues. Trimming stripped 6 bases from V and 5 bases from J, with 10 bases between. Germline V lookup: CDR1 DFQATT, CDR2 SNEGSKA (reference sequence).

This clonotype was counted at least ten times. The rearrangement links TRBV20-1 to TRBJ2-7; 7 bases fit TRBD1. The CDR3 length is 15 residues. With V trimmed by 1 base and J by 0 bases, 6 bases remained unmatched. The germline CDR1 and CDR2 sequences are DFQATT and SNEGSKA (reference sequence). The CDR3 is CSARARTGYSYEQYF. DNA for the CDR3: TGCAGTGCTAGAGCCCGGACAGGCTACTCCTACGAGCAGTACTTC.

This clonotype was counted ten times or more. The chain recombines TRBV7-3 with TRBJ1-1; 8 bases align to TRBD1. Trimming took 4 bases from V and 5 from J; bases not matched to a gene: 3. The CDR3 has 13 residues. CDR1 and CDR2 (germline): SGHTA, FQGTGA. CDR3 sequence reads: CASSSGGQTEAFF. The CDR3 DNA reads as TGTGCCAGCAGCTCAGGGGGCCAGACTGAAGCTTTCTTT.

This chain connects TRBV20-1 to TRBJ2-7; TRBD1 or TRBD2 may be the D gene (5 bases each). This CDR3 has 13 residues. Deletions cut 8 bases from V and 0 bases from J, with 14 bases between. The germline V gene has CDR1 DFQATT and CDR2 SNEGSKA (reference sequence). CDR3 sequence: CSPLDGASYEQYF. For the CDR3, the DNA is TGCAGTCCCCTTGACGGGGCCTCCTACGAGCAGTACTTC.

Ten or more counts support this clonotype. The rearrangement joins TRBV7-8 to TRBJ2-1; weak D call: TRBD2 (6 bases). Germline V lookup: CDR1 SGHVS, CDR2 FQNEAQ. The germline V and J ends were trimmed by 0 bases and 0 bases, with 18 bases remaining between them. This CDR3 is built from 19 residues. The DNA of the CDR3 is TGTGCCAGCAGCTTAGCGTTGTCTATACGCGGGGACTCCTACAATGAGCAGTTCTTC. Translated: CASSLALSIRGDSYNEQFF.

V gene TRBV6-1 combines with J gene TRBJ1-3; unclear D gene. V lost 6 bases to trimming and J lost 0 bases, with 12 bases between them. The CDR3 runs 15 residues. Germline-derived CDR1 and CDR2 are MNHNS and SASEGT. Written as DNA, the CDR3 is TGTGCCAGCAGATCCCTCATGAGCTCTGGAAACACCATATATTTT. This codes for CASRSLMSSGNTIYF.

This clonotype was picked up many times. The rearrangement joins TRBV27 to TRBJ2-1, with TRBD2 matching over 12 bases. Germline V gene lookup returns CDR1 MNHEY and CDR2 SMNVEV (reference sequence). This CDR3 has 16 amino acids. Unmatched junction bases numbered 4, after V lost 3 bases and J lost 4 bases. CDR3 protein: CASSFLAGGPYNEQFF. The DNA for the CDR3 is TGTGCCAGCAGTTTCCTAGCGGGAGGGCCTTACAATGAGCAGTTCTTC.

This clonotype was seen at least ten times. V usage is TRBV20-1 and J usage is TRBJ2-5; TRBD2 agrees at 12 bases. Germline V CDR1 and CDR2: DFQATT, SNEGSKA (reference sequence). V dropped 3 bases and J dropped 5; count of bases not matched to a gene: 10. CDR3 length equals 16 residues. The DNA of the CDR3 is TGCAGTGCTAGTCCCCCTAGCGGGAGGGCGTCGGAGACCCAGTACTTC. Translated: CSASPPSGRASETQYF.

This clonotype was seen a handful of times. The rearrangement joins TRBV12-3 or TRBV12-4 to TRBJ2-7; D may match TRBD1 or TRBD2 (7 bases each). The ends were cut back, 8 bases at V and 2 bases at J, with 13 bases in the middle. The CDR3 loop spans 13 amino acids. The CDR3: CASGGDSTYEQYF. The CDR3 DNA sequence: TGTGCCAGCGGGGGGGACAGCACCTACGAGCAGTACTTC.

This clonotype was counted ten times or more. The V call is TRBV7-9, the J call TRBJ2-3, with D unclear. Germline V gene sequence: CDR1 SEHNR, CDR2 FQNEAQ (reference sequence). The CDR3 is 12 amino acids. Trimming stripped 5 bases from V and 6 bases from J, with 9 bases between. The CDR3 is CASSDGLDTQYF. CDR3 DNA: TGTGCCAGCAGCGACGGGTTGGATACGCAGTATTTT.

In its sample, this clonotype was seen many times. V gene TRBV28 combines with J gene TRBJ1-2, with TRBD1 identical over 8 bases. Losses at the gene ends were 7 bases for V and 4 bases for J; bases not matched to a gene: 5. There are 13 residues in the CDR3. Germline V CDR1 and CDR2: MDHEN, SYDVKM. The CDR3 region is CASTQGEVYGYTF. Written as DNA, the CDR3 is TGTGCCAGCACACAGGGGGAGGTCTATGGCTACACCTTC.